This TCR beta chain emerged from a study of T cell changes during pregnancy in multiple sclerosis. V was clipped by 4 bases and J by 3 bases, with 10 bases between them. Looked up from germline, CDR1 is SQVTM and CDR2 is ANQGSEA. This CDR3 is built from 13 residues. Produced via immunoSEQ multiplex PCR; TCRdb's table is partial and in-frame only. The table includes 75,000 to 95,000 clones, 93% detected once. This receptor was obtained from a female donor with multiple sclerosis, enrolled in a pregnancy study. The material was peripheral blood, obtained in the second trimester of pregnancy. The gene calls are TRBV29-1 and TRBJ1-5; D perhaps matches TRBD1 (5 bases). The CDR3 here is CSVGGVNNQPQHF. The DNA for the CDR3 is TGCAGCGTTGGGGGGGTAAACAATCAGCCCCAGCATTTT.